The T cell receptor beta chain described here comes from a study of blood T cell repertoires in COVID-19. The overall study: Spain, Italy and the United States supplied samples that represented acute and convalescent COVID-19. PBMCs, B-cell-depleted T cells, or T cells were the source of the cDNA or gDNA that made up the material.

As originally analysed: Amplification of reference gene primers provided the estimated nucleated cell counts. The method was immunoSEQ multiplex PCR; TCRdb's version includes in-frame clones alone and lacks a portion of them. D and trimming were read from the DNA, whereas the V and J calls and clone size are those reported in that table. In the table there are some 250,000 clones, about 80% of which are singletons. This CDR3 contains 17 residues. Germline V gene data show CDR1 as SNHLY and CDR2 as FYNNEI. Germline trimming cut 3 bases from V and 5 bases from J; bases unmatched to any gene: 14. The sequenced sample consisted of peripheral blood. The J gene is TRBJ2-5, the V gene TRBV2; 8 bases fit TRBD2. The receptor was isolated from a man over 45 with active or convalescent COVID-19. In DNA form, the CDR3 reads TGTGCCAGCAGTGATGGCGGCAGCGGGGGTTCCAAGGAGACCCAGTACTTC. Translation: CASSDGGSGGSKETQYF.